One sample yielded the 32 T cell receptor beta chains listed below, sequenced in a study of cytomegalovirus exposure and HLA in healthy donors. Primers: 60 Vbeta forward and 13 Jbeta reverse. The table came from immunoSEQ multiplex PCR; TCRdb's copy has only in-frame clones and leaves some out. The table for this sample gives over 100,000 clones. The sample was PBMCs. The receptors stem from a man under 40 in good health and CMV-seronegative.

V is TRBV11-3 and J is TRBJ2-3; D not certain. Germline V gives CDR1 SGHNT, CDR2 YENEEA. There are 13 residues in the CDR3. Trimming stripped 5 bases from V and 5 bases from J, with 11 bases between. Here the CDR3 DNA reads TGTGCCAGCAGCCTCCTACCGGGAGATACGCAGTATTTT. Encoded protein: CASSLLPGDTQYF.

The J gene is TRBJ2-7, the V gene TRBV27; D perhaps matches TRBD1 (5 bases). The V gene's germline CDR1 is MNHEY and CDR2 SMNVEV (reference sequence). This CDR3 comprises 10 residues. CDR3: CADREYEQYF. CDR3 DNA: TGTGCTGACAGAGAATACGAGCAGTACTTC.

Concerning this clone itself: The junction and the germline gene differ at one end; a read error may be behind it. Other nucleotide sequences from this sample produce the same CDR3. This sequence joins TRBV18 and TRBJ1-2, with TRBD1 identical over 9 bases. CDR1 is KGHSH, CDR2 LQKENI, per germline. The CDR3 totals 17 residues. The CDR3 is CASSPTNLQGANYGYTF. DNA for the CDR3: TGCGCCAGCTCACCTACCAACCTACAGGGGGCGAACTATGGCTACACCTTC.

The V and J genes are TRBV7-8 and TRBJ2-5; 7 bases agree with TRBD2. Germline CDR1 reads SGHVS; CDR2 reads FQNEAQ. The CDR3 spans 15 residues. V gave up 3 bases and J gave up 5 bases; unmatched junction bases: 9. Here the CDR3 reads CASSFRGVELETQYF. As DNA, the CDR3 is TGTGCCAGCAGCTTCCGGGGGGTAGAGCTGGAGACCCAGTACTTC.

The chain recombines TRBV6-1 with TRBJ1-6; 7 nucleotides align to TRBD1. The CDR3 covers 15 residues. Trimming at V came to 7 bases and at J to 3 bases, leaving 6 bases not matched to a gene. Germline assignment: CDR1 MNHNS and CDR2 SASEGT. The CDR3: CASKLDRDYNSPLHF. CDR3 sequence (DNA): TGTGCCAGCAAACTCGACAGGGACTATAATTCACCCCTCCACTTT.

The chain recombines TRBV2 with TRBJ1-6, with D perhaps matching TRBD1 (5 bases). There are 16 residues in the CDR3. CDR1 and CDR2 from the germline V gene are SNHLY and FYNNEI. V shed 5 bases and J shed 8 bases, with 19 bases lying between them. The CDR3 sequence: CASSRPGVGNYSPLHF. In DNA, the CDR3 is TGTGCCAGCAGTCGTCCGGGGGTTGGCAATTATTCACCCCTCCACTTT.

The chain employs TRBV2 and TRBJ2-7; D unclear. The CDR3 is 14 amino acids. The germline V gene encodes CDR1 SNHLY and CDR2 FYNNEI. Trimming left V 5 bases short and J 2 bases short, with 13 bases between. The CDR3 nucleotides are TGTGCCAGCAGTCCAAGAACAGACCCCTACGAGCAGTACTTC. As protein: CASSPRTDPYEQYF.

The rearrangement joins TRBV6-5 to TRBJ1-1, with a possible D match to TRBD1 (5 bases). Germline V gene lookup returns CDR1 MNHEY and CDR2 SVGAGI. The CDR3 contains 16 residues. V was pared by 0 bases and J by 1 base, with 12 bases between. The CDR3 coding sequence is TGTGCCAGCAGTTACTCGACGGGGGTCCGGAACACTGAAGCTTTCTTT. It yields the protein CASSYSTGVRNTEAFF.

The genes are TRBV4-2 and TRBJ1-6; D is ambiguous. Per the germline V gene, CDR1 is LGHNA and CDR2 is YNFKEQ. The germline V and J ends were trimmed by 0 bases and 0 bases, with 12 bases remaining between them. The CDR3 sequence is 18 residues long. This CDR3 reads CASSQEVGSSSYNSPLHF. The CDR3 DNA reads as TGTGCCAGCAGCCAAGAGGTGGGCAGTAGCTCCTATAATTCACCCCTCCACTTT.

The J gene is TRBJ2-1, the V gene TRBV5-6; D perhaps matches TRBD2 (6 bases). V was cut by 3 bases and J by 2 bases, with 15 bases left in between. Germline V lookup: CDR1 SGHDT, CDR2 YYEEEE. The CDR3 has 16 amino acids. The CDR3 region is CASSSARGETYNEQFF. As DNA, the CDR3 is TGTGCCAGCAGCTCGGCCCGCGGGGAGACCTACAATGAGCAGTTCTTC. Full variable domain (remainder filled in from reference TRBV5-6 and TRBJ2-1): DAGVTQSPTHLIKTRGQQVTLRCSPKSGHDTVSWYQQALGQGPQFIFQYYEEEERQRGNFPDRFSGHQFPNYSSELNVNALLLGDSALYLCASSSARGETYNEQFFGPGTRLTVL.

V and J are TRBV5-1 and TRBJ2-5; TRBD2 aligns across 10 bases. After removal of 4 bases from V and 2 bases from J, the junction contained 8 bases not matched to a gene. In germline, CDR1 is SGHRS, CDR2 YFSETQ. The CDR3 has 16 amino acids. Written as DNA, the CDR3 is TGCGCCAGCAGCCCCAACAGCGGGGGGGGTCAAGAGACCCAGTACTTC. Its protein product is CASSPNSGGGQETQYF. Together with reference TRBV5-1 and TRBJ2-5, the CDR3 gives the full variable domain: KAGVTQTPRYLIKTRGQQVTLSCSPISGHRSVSWYQQTPGQGLQFLFEYFSETQRNKGNFPGRFSGRQFSNSRSEMNVSTLELGDSALYLCASSPNSGGGQETQYFGPGTRLLVL.

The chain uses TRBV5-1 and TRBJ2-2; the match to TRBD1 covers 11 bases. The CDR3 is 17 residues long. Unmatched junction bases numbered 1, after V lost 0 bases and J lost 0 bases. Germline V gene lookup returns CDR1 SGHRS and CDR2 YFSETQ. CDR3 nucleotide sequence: TGCGCCAGCAGCTTGGTGGGACAGGGGGCGAACACCGGGGAGCTGTTTTTT. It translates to CASSLVGQGANTGELFF.

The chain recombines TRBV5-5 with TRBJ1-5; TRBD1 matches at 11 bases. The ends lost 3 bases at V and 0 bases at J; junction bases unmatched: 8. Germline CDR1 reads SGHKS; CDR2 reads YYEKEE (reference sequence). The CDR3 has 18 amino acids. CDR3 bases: TGTGCCAGCAGCTCCAGCGGGACAGGGGGTGTTAGCAATCAGCCCCAGCATTTT. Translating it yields CASSSSGTGGVSNQPQHF.

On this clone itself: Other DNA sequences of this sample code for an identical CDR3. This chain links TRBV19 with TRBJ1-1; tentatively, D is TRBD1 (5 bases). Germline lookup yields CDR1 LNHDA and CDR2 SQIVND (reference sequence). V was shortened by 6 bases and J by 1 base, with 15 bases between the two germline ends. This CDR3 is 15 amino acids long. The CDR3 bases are TGTGCCAGTAGCATTATCGGGGGGTCGAACACTGAAGCTTTCTTT. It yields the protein CASSIIGGSNTEAFF.

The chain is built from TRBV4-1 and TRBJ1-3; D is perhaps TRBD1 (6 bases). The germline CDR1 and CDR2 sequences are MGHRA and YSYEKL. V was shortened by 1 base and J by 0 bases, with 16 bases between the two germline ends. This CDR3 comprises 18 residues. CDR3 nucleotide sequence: TGCGCCAGCAGCCAAGTTGAGGGGGTTCCGAGCTCTGGAAACACCATATATTTT. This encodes CASSQVEGVPSSGNTIYF.

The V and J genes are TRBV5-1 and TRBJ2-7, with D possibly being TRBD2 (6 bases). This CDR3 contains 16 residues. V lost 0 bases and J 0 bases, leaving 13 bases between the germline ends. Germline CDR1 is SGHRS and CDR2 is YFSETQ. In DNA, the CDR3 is TGCGCCAGCAGCTTGGGATCGGCGGGATACTCCTACGAGCAGTACTTC. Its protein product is CASSLGSAGYSYEQYF.

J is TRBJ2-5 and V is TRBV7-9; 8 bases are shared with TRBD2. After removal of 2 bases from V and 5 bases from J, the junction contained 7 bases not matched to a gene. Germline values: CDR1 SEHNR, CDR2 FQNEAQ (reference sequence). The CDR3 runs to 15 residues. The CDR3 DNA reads TGTGCCAGCAGCTTAATGGGTAGCGGGGACGAGACCCAGTACTTC. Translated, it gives CASSLMGSGDETQYF.

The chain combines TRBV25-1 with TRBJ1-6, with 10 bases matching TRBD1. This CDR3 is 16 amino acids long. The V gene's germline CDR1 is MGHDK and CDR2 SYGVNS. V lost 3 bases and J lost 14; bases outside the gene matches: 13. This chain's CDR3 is CASSDPGTGAARSLHF. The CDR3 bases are TGTGCCAGCAGTGATCCTGGGACAGGGGCCGCTCGTTCCCTCCACTTT.

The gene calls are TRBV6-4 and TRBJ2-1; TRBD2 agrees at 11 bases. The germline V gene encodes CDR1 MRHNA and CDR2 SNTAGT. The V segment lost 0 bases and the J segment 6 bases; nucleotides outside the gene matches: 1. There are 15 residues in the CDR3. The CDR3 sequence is CASSDSSGGANEQFF. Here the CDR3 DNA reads TGTGCCAGCAGTGACTCTAGCGGGGGGGCCAATGAGCAGTTCTTC.

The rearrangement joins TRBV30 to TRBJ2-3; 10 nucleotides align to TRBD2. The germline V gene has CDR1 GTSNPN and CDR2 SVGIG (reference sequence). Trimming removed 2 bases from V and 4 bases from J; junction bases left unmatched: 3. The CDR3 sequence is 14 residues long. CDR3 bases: TGTGCCTGGAGTCCCGGACTAGCGGCAGATACGCAGTATTTT. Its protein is CAWSPGLAADTQYF.

The CDR3 sequence: CASSFLSNLKQETQYF. CDR3 DNA sequence: TGTGCCAGCAGCTTTCTATCCAACTTGAAGCAAGAGACCCAGTACTTC. The rearrangement uses TRBV5-4 and TRBJ2-5; D is unclear. Trimming cost V 2 bases and J 2 bases, with 16 bases left between them. The CDR3 is 16 residues long. Germline-derived CDR1 and CDR2 are SGHNT and YYREEE (reference sequence).

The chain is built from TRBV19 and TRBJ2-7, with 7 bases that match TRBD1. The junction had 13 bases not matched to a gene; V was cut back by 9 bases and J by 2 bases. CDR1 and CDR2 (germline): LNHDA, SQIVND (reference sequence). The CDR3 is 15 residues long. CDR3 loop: CARGRLGQVAYEQYF. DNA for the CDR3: TGTGCCAGGGGGAGACTCGGACAGGTTGCCTACGAGCAGTACTTC.

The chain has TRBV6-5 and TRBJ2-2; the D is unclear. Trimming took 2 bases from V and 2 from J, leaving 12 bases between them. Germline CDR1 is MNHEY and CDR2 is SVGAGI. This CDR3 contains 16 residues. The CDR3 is CASSYVPGKNTGELFF. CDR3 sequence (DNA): TGTGCCAGCAGTTACGTGCCAGGAAAAAACACCGGGGAGCTGTTTTTT.

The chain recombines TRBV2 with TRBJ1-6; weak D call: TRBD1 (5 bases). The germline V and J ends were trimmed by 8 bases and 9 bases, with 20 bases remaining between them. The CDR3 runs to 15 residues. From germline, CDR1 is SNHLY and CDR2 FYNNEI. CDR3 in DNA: TGTGCCAGCCGGGGGGAGGGGACGTCAGGTTCACCCCTCCACTTT. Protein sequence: CASRGEGTSGSPLHF. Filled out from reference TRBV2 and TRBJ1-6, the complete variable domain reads EPEVTQTPSHQVTQMGQEVILRCVPISNHLYFYWYRQILGQKVEFLVSFYNNEISEKSEIFDDQFSVERPDGSNFTLKIRSTKLEDSAMYFCASRGEGTSGSPLHFGNGTRLTVT.

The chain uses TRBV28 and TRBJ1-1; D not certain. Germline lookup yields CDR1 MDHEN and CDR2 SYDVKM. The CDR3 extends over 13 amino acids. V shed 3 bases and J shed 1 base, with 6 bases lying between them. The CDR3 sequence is CASSFGSNTEAFF. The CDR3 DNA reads TGTGCCAGCAGTTTCGGGTCGAACACTGAAGCTTTCTTT.

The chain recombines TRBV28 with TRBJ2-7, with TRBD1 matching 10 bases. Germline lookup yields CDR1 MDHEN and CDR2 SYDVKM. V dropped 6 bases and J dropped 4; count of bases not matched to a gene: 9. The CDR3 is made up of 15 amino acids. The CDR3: CASRGTGTGVYEQYF. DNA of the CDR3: TGTGCCAGCAGGGGTACCGGGACAGGGGTATACGAGCAGTACTTC.

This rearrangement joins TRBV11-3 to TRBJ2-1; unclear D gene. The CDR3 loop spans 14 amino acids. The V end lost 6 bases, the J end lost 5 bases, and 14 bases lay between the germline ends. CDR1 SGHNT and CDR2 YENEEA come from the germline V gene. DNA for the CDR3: TGTGCCAGCAGTCTTACCCTTCGGGACAATGAGCAGTTCTTC. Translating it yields CASSLTLRDNEQFF.

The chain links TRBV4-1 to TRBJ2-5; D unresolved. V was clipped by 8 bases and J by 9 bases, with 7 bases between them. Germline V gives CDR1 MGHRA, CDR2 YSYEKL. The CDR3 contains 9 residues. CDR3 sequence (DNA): TGCGCCAGCCCCGTTGCCCAGTACTTC. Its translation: CASPVAQYF.

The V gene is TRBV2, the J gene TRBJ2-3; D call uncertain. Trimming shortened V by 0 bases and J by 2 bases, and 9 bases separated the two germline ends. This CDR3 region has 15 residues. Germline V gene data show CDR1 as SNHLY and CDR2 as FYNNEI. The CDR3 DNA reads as TGTGCCAGCAGTGAAGCTGGGCAGTCCACAGATACGCAGTATTTT. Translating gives CASSEAGQSTDTQYF.

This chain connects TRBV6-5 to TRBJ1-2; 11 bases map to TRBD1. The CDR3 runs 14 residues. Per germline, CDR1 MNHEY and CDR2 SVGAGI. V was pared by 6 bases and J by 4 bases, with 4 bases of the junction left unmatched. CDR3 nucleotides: TGTGCCAGCAGGGACAGGGGGCGAAGCTATGGCTACACCTTC. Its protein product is CASRDRGRSYGYTF.

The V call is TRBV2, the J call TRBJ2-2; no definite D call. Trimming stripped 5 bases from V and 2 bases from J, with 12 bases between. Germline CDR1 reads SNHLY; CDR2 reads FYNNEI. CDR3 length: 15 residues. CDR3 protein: CASSYADTNTGELFF. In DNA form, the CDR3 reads TGTGCCAGCAGTTACGCTGACACTAACACCGGGGAGCTGTTTTTT.

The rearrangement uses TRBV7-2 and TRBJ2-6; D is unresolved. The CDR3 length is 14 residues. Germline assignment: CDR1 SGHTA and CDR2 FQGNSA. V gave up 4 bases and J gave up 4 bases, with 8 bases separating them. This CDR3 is CASSSTAGANVLTF. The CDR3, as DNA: TGTGCCAGCAGCTCAACAGCAGGGGCCAACGTCCTGACTTTC.